This T cell receptor beta chain was found in a study of response to subunit inactivated influenza vaccine. The study, taken as a whole, reports: Only a handful of new T cells, the authors suggested, are recruited with each seasonal influenza vaccination.

TCRdb called the RT-PCR reads again in MiXCR, with one record for every CDR3 protein. This sample has approximately 520,000 distinct CDR3 sequences, with about 15% found just once. Per the germline V gene, CDR1 is LNHDA and CDR2 is SQIVND (reference sequence). This CDR3 is built from 14 residues. The V gene end was trimmed by 6 bases and the J gene end by 4 bases; junction bases not matched to a gene: 5. This clonotype showed up many times. Antigen unknown. This clonotype was obtained from a man between 50 and 75 years old who received an inactivated influenza vaccine. Sequencing was performed on CD4+ T cells sorted from PBMCs, taken about 23 months after vaccination. The V call is TRBV19, the J call TRBJ1-2; 10 nucleotides align to TRBD1. CDR3 sequence (DNA): TGTGCCAGTAGCCTGGGACAGGGGACCTATGGCTACACCTTC. Its protein is CASSLGQGTYGYTF.